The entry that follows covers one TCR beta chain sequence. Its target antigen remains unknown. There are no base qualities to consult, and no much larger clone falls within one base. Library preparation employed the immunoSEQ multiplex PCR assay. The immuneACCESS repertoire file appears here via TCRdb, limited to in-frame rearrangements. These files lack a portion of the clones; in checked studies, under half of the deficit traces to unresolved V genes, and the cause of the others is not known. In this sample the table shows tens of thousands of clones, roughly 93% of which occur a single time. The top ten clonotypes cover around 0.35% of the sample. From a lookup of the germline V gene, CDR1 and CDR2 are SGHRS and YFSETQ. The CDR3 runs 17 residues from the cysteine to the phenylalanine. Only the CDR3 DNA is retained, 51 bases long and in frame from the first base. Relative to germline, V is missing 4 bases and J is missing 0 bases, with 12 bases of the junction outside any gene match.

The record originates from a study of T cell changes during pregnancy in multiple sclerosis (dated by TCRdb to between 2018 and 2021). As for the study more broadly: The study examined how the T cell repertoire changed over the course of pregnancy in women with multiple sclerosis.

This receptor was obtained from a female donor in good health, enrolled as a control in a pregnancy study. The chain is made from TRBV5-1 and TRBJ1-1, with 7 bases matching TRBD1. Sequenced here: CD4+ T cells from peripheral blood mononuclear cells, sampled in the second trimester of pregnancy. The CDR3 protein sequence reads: CASSPRDSRRMNTEAFF. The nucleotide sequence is TGCGCCAGCAGCCCCCGGGACAGTCGAAGAATGAACACTGAAGCTTTCTTT.